The next 9 T cell receptor beta chains were all read from a single sample in a study of cytotoxic CD8 clonotypes in ibrutinib-treated CLL (dated by TCRdb to the early 2020s). Library creation used the immunoSEQ multiplex PCR assay. TCRdb took over this immuneACCESS table, retaining in-frame rearrangements with V and J assigned. Such tables are incomplete; in checked studies, under half of the missing clones stem from an unresolved V gene, and the remainder is unexplained. This sample is represented by approximately 130,000 clones; 80% to 85% of them were singletons. The ten largest clonotypes hold 3.3% of the sample. In the paper's terms, the time point label means: approximately 2 years on ibrutinib. This specimen consisted of PBMCs, obtained after 24 months of ibrutinib treatment. Receptors were obtained from a human donor with chronic lymphocytic leukemia.

The V call is TRBV7-2, the J call TRBJ2-5, with unresolved D. The CDR3 is 14 residues long. Germline V gene data show CDR1 as SGHTA and CDR2 as FQGNSA. Trimming stripped 1 base from V and 5 bases from J, with 11 bases between. DNA for the CDR3: TGTGCCAGCAGCTTAGGGTGGGATCGGGAGACCCAGTACTTC. It is translated as CASSLGWDRETQYF.

The V gene is TRBV7-2, the J gene TRBJ2-2; no reliable D call. The V end was cut by 3 bases, the J end by 6 bases, with 11 bases between. CDR1 and CDR2 from the germline V gene are SGHTA and FQGNSA. The CDR3 has 14 amino acids. DNA for the CDR3: TGTGCCAGCAGCTTCGGGTCGTCGTCCGGGGAGCTGTTTTTT. It specifies CASSFGSSSGELFF.

This clone was observed a few times. The chain recombines TRBV2 with TRBJ2-3; D is undetermined. CDR3 size: 14 residues. Per the germline V gene, CDR1 is SNHLY and CDR2 is FYNNEI. V was shortened by 4 bases and J by 4 bases, with 12 bases between the two germline ends. The CDR3 protein is CASSVVPTADTQYF. The CDR3 bases are TGTGCCAGCAGTGTGGTTCCAACCGCAGATACGCAGTATTTT.

Written as DNA, the CDR3 is TGTGCCAGCAGTTACGTGAGGGCCTCTGGGGCCAACGTCCTGACTTTC. This encodes CASSYVRASGANVLTF. V usage is TRBV6-5 and J usage is TRBJ2-6; possible D gene TRBD2, 5 bases. The V gene lost 2 bases and the J gene lost 0 bases, with 8 bases spanning the gap. The germline gives CDR1 MNHEY, CDR2 SVGAGI. This CDR3 has 16 residues.

This chain uses TRBV9 with TRBJ1-2; 8 bases are shared with TRBD1. The CDR3 length is 14 residues. V dropped 5 bases and J dropped 5; count of bases not matched to a gene: 8. Germline lookup yields CDR1 SGDLS and CDR2 YYNGEE. The CDR3 DNA reads TGTGCCAGCAGGGGGTGGGACAGGATTTATGGCTACACCTTC. This translates into CASRGWDRIYGYTF.

Comments on this clone: Other DNA sequences in this sample translate to the same CDR3. The chain joins TRBV25-1 to TRBJ1-2; D is perhaps TRBD1 (5 bases). The germline CDR1 and CDR2 sequences are MGHDK and SYGVNS. Trimming took off 2 bases at V and 7 bases at J, with 11 bases between the two ends. The CDR3 extends over 13 amino acids. CDR3 sequence: CASSERRVGGYTF. The DNA for the CDR3 is TGTGCCAGCAGTGAACGCAGGGTGGGTGGCTACACCTTC.

This clone was counted between two and nine times. The rearrangement uses TRBV7-2 and TRBJ1-2; 9 nucleotides line up with TRBD1. The germline V gene encodes CDR1 SGHTA and CDR2 FQGNSA. The CDR3 has 14 residues. The V gene end was trimmed by 4 bases and the J gene end by 6 bases; junction bases not matched to a gene: 6. This CDR3 is CASSYRDRVNGYTF. Here the CDR3 DNA reads TGTGCCAGCAGCTACCGGGACAGGGTGAATGGCTACACCTTC.

This clone is a singleton in its sample. The chain carries TRBV6-5 and TRBJ2-3, with D maybe TRBD2 (6 bases). V was cut by 6 bases and J by 1 base, with 14 bases left in between. From germline, CDR1 is MNHEY and CDR2 SVGAGI. The CDR3 is 15 amino acids. Written as DNA, the CDR3 is TGTGCCAGCAGCCGAGGGACGGGGGGCACAGATACGCAGTATTTT. Translating gives CASSRGTGGTDTQYF.

The chain links TRBV7-9 to TRBJ2-3; D ambiguous. Trimming took off 5 bases at V and 8 bases at J, with 11 bases between the two ends. This CDR3 contains 12 residues. Per the germline V gene, CDR1 is SEHNR and CDR2 is FQNEAQ (reference sequence). CDR3 loop: CASSADQPTQYF. CDR3 coding DNA: TGTGCCAGCAGCGCAGACCAACCTACGCAGTATTTT.